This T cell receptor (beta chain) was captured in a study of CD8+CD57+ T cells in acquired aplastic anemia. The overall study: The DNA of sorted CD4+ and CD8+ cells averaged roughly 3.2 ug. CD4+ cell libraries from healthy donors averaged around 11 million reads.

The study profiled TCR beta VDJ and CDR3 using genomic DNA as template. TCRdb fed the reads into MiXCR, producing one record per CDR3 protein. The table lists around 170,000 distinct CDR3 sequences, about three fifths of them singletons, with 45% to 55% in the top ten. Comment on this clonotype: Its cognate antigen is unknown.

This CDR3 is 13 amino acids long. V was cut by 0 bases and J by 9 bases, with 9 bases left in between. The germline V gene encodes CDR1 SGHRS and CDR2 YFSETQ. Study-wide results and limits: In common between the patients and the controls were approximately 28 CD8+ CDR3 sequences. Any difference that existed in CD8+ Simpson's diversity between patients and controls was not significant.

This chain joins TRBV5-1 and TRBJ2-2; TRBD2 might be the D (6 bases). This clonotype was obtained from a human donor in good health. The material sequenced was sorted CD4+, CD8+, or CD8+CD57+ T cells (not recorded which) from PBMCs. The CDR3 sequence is CASSLEAGWELFF. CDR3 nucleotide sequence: TGCGCCAGCAGCTTGGAGGCGGGGTGGGAGCTGTTTTTT. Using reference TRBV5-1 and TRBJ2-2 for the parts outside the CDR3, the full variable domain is KAGVTQTPRYLIKTRGQQVTLSCSPISGHRSVSWYQQTPGQGLQFLFEYFSETQRNKGNFPGRFSGRQFSNSRSEMNVSTLELGDSALYLCASSLEAGWELFFGEGSRLTVL.